This TCR beta chain was captured by sequencing in a study of CD8+CD57+ T cells in acquired aplastic anemia. Findings of the study overall: A significant difference in CD8+ Simpson's diversity between patients and controls was not found.

Details on this clonotype: Its antigen is unidentified.

CD8+CD57+ cell expansion had been shown by flow cytometry in patients chosen for sequencing. Patient blood was sampled before any therapy had been received. CDR3 length: 16 amino acids. Trimming left V 4 bases short and J 9 bases short, with 24 bases between. The V gene's germline CDR1 is LNHDA and CDR2 SQIVND (reference sequence). TCR beta VDJ and CDR3 were profiled, and genomic DNA was the template. Each CDR3 protein is one row after TCRdb ran MiXCR on the reads. The repertoire holds under 200,000 distinct CDR3 sequences, 71% seen once, with around 45% in the top ten. The sequence was obtained from a human donor with aplastic anemia. The rearrangement links TRBV19 to TRBJ2-5, with D tentatively TRBD1 (6 bases). Sequenced material: sorted CD4+, CD8+, or CD8+CD57+ T cells (not recorded which) from PBMCs. Here the CDR3 DNA reads TGTGCCAGTAGTAATGAGTACGGGACCGGCGGACAGCCCCAGTACTTC. The encoded protein is CASSNEYGTGGQPQYF.